These 32 T cell receptor beta chains were all obtained from the same sample, sequenced in a study. Tregs were sorted as CD4+CD25+CD127-/low cells. From the 5' RACE reads, TCRdb called clonotypes with MiXCR, one entry per CDR3 protein. This sample has some 40,000 distinct CDR3 sequences; 22% occur once, and the top ten carry 3.5% to 4.5%. The specimen was Tregs sorted from a lymph node. These receptors were obtained from a female donor with breast cancer.

About this clonotype: This may be a read error: a much more frequent sequence differs by one nucleotide. This rearrangement joins TRBV5-1 to TRBJ2-3; D is ambiguous. Germline CDR1 reads SGHRS; CDR2 reads YFSETQ. The CDR3 contains 14 residues. The CDR3: CTSSPGQGPDTQYF. The CDR3 bases are TGCACCAGCAGCCCCGGGCAAGGGCCAGATACGCAGTATTTT.

This clonotype occurred many times. V and J are TRBV6-5 and TRBJ2-1; tentative D call: TRBD2 (5 bases). The CDR3 spans 12 residues. The germline V and J ends were trimmed by 0 bases and 10 bases, with 7 bases remaining between them. Germline CDR1 and CDR2: MNHEY and SVGAGI. CDR3 sequence (DNA): TGTGCCAGCAGTTACTCGGGAGACGAGCAGTTCTTC. The encoded protein is CASSYSGDEQFF.

V and J are TRBV12-3 or TRBV12-4 and TRBJ1-6, with TRBD1 as a possible D gene (6 bases). Trimming took 4 bases from V and 7 from J, leaving 11 bases between them. The CDR3 totals 14 residues. CDR3 sequence: CASSSGTSNSPLHF. The CDR3 nucleotides read TGTGCCAGCAGTTCGGGGACATCAAATTCACCCCTCCACTTT.

Note on this clonotype: A read error is likely, as this CDR3 ends without the conserved phenylalanine or tryptophan. The DNA is left out, because the CDR3 cannot be placed on it with certainty; the CDR3 is given as TCRdb lists it. The J gene is TRBJ2-7, the V gene TRBV27; whether TRBD1, the table's D call, matches the DNA was not checked. The CDR3 spans 10 residues, counting both ends. Germline values: CDR1 MNHEY, CDR2 SMNVEV (reference sequence). Here the CDR3 reads CASSLTGQHL.

Comment on this clonotype: No conserved phenylalanine or tryptophan ends this CDR3, so it is likely a read error. It is unclear where the CDR3 begins or ends on the DNA, so no DNA is shown, and the CDR3 is as TCRdb lists it. CDR3 residues: CASSLYLGTAS. This chain uses TRBV27 with TRBJ2-7; the DNA was not compared with TRBD1, the D call given in the table. Germline V gene data show CDR1 as MNHEY and CDR2 as SMNVEV (reference sequence). The CDR3 length equals 11 residues, ends included.

Concerning this clonotype: Possible read error: a much larger clone is one base away. The genes are TRBV2 and TRBJ2-1; 12 nucleotides line up with TRBD2. With 7 bases clipped from V and 7 bases from J, the junction kept 8 bases outside the gene matches. The germline CDR1 and CDR2 sequences are SNHLY and FYNNEI. The CDR3 covers 15 residues. The CDR3 loop is CASKVLAGGPNEQFF. CDR3 coding DNA: TGTGCCAGCAAGGTGCTAGCGGGAGGGCCGAATGAGCAGTTCTTC.

V is TRBV20-1 and J is TRBJ2-5, with D possibly matching TRBD2 (7 bases). The CDR3 loop spans 18 amino acids. CDR1 is DFQATT, CDR2 SNEGSKA, per germline (reference sequence). Trimming shortened V by 1 base and J by 1 base, and 22 bases separated the two germline ends. As DNA, the CDR3 is TGCAGTGCTAGAGGATCGGGTGGGGGGGACACCTCCCAAGAGACCCAGTACTTC. It encodes CSARGSGGGDTSQETQYF.

This clonotype came up a few times. The chain has TRBV15 and TRBJ2-1; 7 bases line up with TRBD1. The CDR3 covers 16 residues. From germline, CDR1 is LNHNV and CDR2 YYDKDF (reference sequence). V lost 1 base and J lost 0; bases outside the gene matches: 3. CDR3 amino acids: CATSRARGSSYNEQFF. CDR3 bases: TGTGCCACCAGCAGAGCCAGGGGGAGCTCCTACAATGAGCAGTTCTTC.

With regard to this clonotype: This may stem from a read error, because a much larger clone lies one nucleotide away. The chain has TRBV4-1 and TRBJ2-7, with a possible D match to TRBD1 (5 bases). Germline assignment: CDR1 MGHRA and CDR2 YSYEKL. This CDR3 is 15 amino acids long. CDR3 sequence: CASSQEGRVLNELYF. CDR3 bases: TGCGCCAGCAGCCAAGAGGGCAGGGTCTTGAACGAGCTGTACTTC.

V gene TRBV28 combines with J gene TRBJ2-1; perhaps TRBD1 as D (6 bases). In germline, CDR1 is MDHEN, CDR2 SYDVKM. This CDR3 has 14 residues. With 7 bases removed from V and 8 bases from J, the gap between germline ends came to 18 bases. The CDR3 nucleotides read TGTGCCAGCATCCTGGCAGGGGTGGGTCATGAGCAGTTCTTC. This sequence encodes CASILAGVGHEQFF. Full variable domain (remainder filled in from reference TRBV28 and TRBJ2-1): DVKVTQSSRYLVKRTGEKVFLECVQDMDHENMFWYRQDPGLGLRLIYFSYDVKMKEKGDIPEGYSVSREKKERFSLILESASTNQTSMYLCASILAGVGHEQFFGPGTRLTVL.

This chain uses TRBV9 with TRBJ2-2; D could derive from TRBD1 or TRBD2 (5 bases each). V gave up 4 bases and J gave up 0 bases, with 16 bases separating them. There are 17 residues in the CDR3. Germline loops: CDR1 SGDLS, CDR2 YYNGEE. As DNA, the CDR3 is TGTGCCAGCAGCCCACATCCCCGGGGCGCGAACACCGGGGAGCTGTTTTTT. Translating gives CASSPHPRGANTGELFF.

This chain connects TRBV2 to TRBJ2-1; 8 nucleotides line up with TRBD2. CDR3 length: 14 amino acids. The V segment lost 9 bases and the J segment 2 bases; nucleotides outside the gene matches: 6. Per germline, CDR1 SNHLY and CDR2 FYNNEI. This CDR3 is CARNQLAAYNEQFF. In DNA, the CDR3 is TGTGCCAGAAATCAACTAGCGGCCTACAATGAGCAGTTCTTC. Variable domain in full (rest from reference TRBV2 and TRBJ2-1): EPEVTQTPSHQVTQMGQEVILRCVPISNHLYFYWYRQILGQKVEFLVSFYNNEISEKSEIFDDQFSVERPDGSNFTLKIRSTKLEDSAMYFCARNQLAAYNEQFFGPGTRLTVL.

This clonotype was seen many times. This chain joins TRBV5-4 and TRBJ1-1; a weak D match, TRBD1 (5 bases). The CDR3 extends over 14 amino acids. Trimming removed 4 bases at V and 4 bases at J, with 14 bases between. CDR1 and CDR2 from the germline V gene are SGHNT and YYREEE (reference sequence). DNA for the CDR3: TGTGCCAGCAGCGGAAGTCAGGGAGGCACTGAAGCTTTCTTT. It yields the protein CASSGSQGGTEAFF.

This clonotype has only a few counts. CDR3 sequence (DNA): TGTGCCAGCAGTAGAAAGTCCCTTTCTGACTACGAGCAGTACTTC. Translating it yields CASSRKSLSDYEQYF. This chain uses TRBV27 with TRBJ2-7, with D hard to call. V was trimmed by 5 bases and J by 3 bases, leaving 17 bases between them. The CDR3 spans 15 residues. CDR1 is MNHEY and CDR2 is SMNVEV in the germline V gene (reference sequence).

As for this clonotype: A single base separates this from a much larger clone, so it may be a read error. The V and J genes are TRBV27 and TRBJ2-1; the D gene is possibly TRBD1 (5 bases). The V end was cut by 7 bases, the J end by 8 bases, with 18 bases between. The CDR3 sequence is 14 residues long. Germline CDR1 MNHEY, CDR2 SMNVEV (reference sequence). CDR3 loop: CASTSIVAGYEQFF. DNA for the CDR3: TGTGCCAGCACATCAATTGTGGCAGGGTATGAGCAGTTCTTC.

This clonotype was counted ten times or more. V is TRBV5-1 and J is TRBJ1-2; 8 bases map to TRBD1. The length of the CDR3 is 13 residues. The germline V gene encodes CDR1 SGHRS and CDR2 YFSETQ. V shed 3 bases, J shed 3 bases, and the junction held 1 base outside the gene matches. The CDR3 spells CASSSTGDYGYTF. DNA for the CDR3: TGCGCCAGCAGCTCGACAGGGGACTATGGCTACACCTTC. Drawing the rest from reference TRBV5-1 and TRBJ1-2, the complete variable domain is KAGVTQTPRYLIKTRGQQVTLSCSPISGHRSVSWYQQTPGQGLQFLFEYFSETQRNKGNFPGRFSGRQFSNSRSEMNVSTLELGDSALYLCASSSTGDYGYTFGSGTRLTVV.

In its sample, this clonotype was seen many times. This chain connects TRBV28 to TRBJ2-5; D gene unclear. CDR3 size: 12 residues. Trimming cost V 6 bases and J 1 base, with 6 bases left between them. Germline-derived CDR1 and CDR2 are MDHEN and SYDVKM. The DNA for the CDR3 is TGTGCCAGCAGCGAGCGCCAAGAGACCCAGTACTTC. This encodes CASSERQETQYF.

V gene TRBV20-1 combines with J gene TRBJ1-1; no firm D call. V was shortened by 5 bases and J by 8 bases, with 12 bases between the two germline ends. CDR1 and CDR2 from the germline V gene are DFQATT and SNEGSKA (reference sequence). The CDR3 extends over 11 amino acids. In DNA form, the CDR3 reads TGCAGTGCTCAACTAATGGGGGAAGCTTTCTTT. Protein sequence: CSAQLMGEAFF.

In this sample, this clonotype is medium-sized. The junction does not match germline at one end; this may be a read error. The J gene is TRBJ2-7, the V gene TRBV7-2; D ambiguous. Per germline, CDR1 SGHTA and CDR2 FQGNSA. The CDR3 runs 15 residues. The CDR3 DNA sequence: TGTGCCAGCACCTTAATGGGTCAACCCGGCTACGAGCAGTACTTC. It encodes CASTLMGQPGYEQYF.

Concerning this clonotype: A much larger clone sits a single nucleotide away, making a read error possible. The chain combines TRBV5-1 with TRBJ1-2; D may be TRBD1 (5 bases). CDR3 length: 15 residues. The germline gives CDR1 SGHRS, CDR2 YFSETQ. The V gene lost 3 bases and the J gene lost 2 bases, with 14 bases spanning the gap. This chain's CDR3 is CASSSGLGLNYGYTF. Here the CDR3 DNA reads TGCGCCAGCAGCTCGGGCCTGGGACTAAACTATGGCTACACCTTC.

This clonotype has more than one count but fewer than ten. The DNA for the CDR3 is TGTGCCAGCAGCCCACTTAGCGGGAGAATTGGGGAGCAGTTCTTC. It encodes CASSPLSGRIGEQFF. V gene TRBV6-5 combines with J gene TRBJ2-1; 9 bases agree with TRBD2. Germline V lookup: CDR1 MNHEY, CDR2 SVGAGI. The CDR3 length is 15 residues. V lost 6 bases and J lost 10; bases outside the gene matches: 13.

This clonotype was detected only once. The CDR3 region is CASITWRDRGRNEQYF. As DNA, the CDR3 is TGTGCCAGCATCACCTGGCGGGACAGGGGACGGAACGAGCAGTACTTC. This chain joins TRBV28 and TRBJ2-7; 10 nucleotides line up with TRBD1. The CDR3 is made up of 16 amino acids. Per the germline V gene, CDR1 is MDHEN and CDR2 is SYDVKM. V was clipped by 7 bases and J by 5 bases; unmatched bases: 14.

About this clonotype itself: One base away lies a much larger clone, so this may be a sequencing read error. As the CDR3 is not closed by the conserved phenylalanine or tryptophan, this likely results from a read error. The chain links TRBV7-6 to TRBJ1-6, with D maybe TRBD1 (5 bases). The CDR3 sequence is 15 residues long. Trimming cost V 1 base and J 7 bases, with 11 bases left between them. Germline V gene lookup returns CDR1 SGHVS and CDR2 FNYEAQ. The CDR3 loop is CASSLEDTANSPLHY. Written as DNA, the CDR3 is TGTGCCAGCAGCTTAGAGGACACAGCGAATTCACCCCTCCACTAT.

This clonotype was counted at least ten times. V usage is TRBV5-1 and J usage is TRBJ2-1, with unresolved D. V was clipped by 0 bases and J by 9 bases, with 7 bases between them. The CDR3 runs 12 residues. CDR1 is SGHRS and CDR2 is YFSETQ in the germline V gene. CDR3 amino acids: CASSLEVPEQFF. In DNA form, the CDR3 reads TGCGCCAGCAGCTTGGAGGTGCCTGAGCAGTTCTTC.

This clonotype has a handful of counts. V and J are TRBV6-5 and TRBJ1-2, with D possibly being TRBD1 (5 bases). The V gene's germline CDR1 is MNHEY and CDR2 SVGAGI. CDR3 length: 15 residues. The V end lost 0 bases, the J end lost 4 bases, and 12 bases lay between the germline ends. CDR3 amino acids: CASSYSKGMGYGYTF. The CDR3 nucleotides read TGTGCCAGCAGTTACTCGAAGGGGATGGGCTATGGCTACACCTTC.

For this clonotype: Being one base from a much bigger clone, this may be a read error. V usage is TRBV27 and J usage is TRBJ1-2; 7 positions match TRBD1. Germline V gene data show CDR1 as MNHEY and CDR2 as SMNVEV (reference sequence). The CDR3 totals 13 residues. V was clipped by 6 bases and J by 3 bases; unmatched bases: 4. The CDR3 DNA is TGTGCCAGCAGGGGACAGAACTACTATGGCTACACCTTC. It codes for CASRGQNYYGYTF.

This clonotype occurred a few times. V is TRBV12-3 or TRBV12-4 and J is TRBJ2-1; TRBD1 agrees at 11 bases. The J segment lost 3 bases and the V segment lost 2 bases, leaving 9 bases of the junction unmatched. This CDR3 is 18 amino acids long. The CDR3 spells CASSLRGPGTGGYNEQFF. The CDR3 DNA reads as TGTGCCAGCAGTTTAAGGGGACCCGGGACAGGGGGCTACAATGAGCAGTTCTTC.

This clonotype was detected a few times. V usage is TRBV30 and J usage is TRBJ2-3, with unresolved D. The CDR3 loop spans 13 amino acids. Germline V gene sequence: CDR1 GTSNPN, CDR2 SVGIG (reference sequence). Trimming shortened V by 3 bases and J by 5 bases, and 12 bases separated the two germline ends. The CDR3 DNA reads TGTGCCTGGAGCGCTCTCACCCAAGATACGCAGTATTTT. It is translated as CAWSALTQDTQYF.

V and J are TRBV27 and TRBJ2-3, with D unresolved. This CDR3 has 13 residues. Germline V CDR1 and CDR2: MNHEY, SMNVEV (reference sequence). V was cut by 5 bases and J by 4 bases, with 10 bases left in between. For the CDR3, the DNA is TGTGCCAGCAGTCCTCTGAACCCAGATACGCAGTATTTT. It encodes CASSPLNPDTQYF.

This clonotype was seen a few times. The chain joins TRBV28 to TRBJ2-2; D is uncertain. CDR3 length equals 13 residues. Trimming left V 2 bases short and J 9 bases short, with 10 bases between. CDR1 and CDR2 (germline): MDHEN, SYDVKM. CDR3 DNA sequence: TGTGCCAGCAGTTTACTAAATGACCGGGAGCTGTTTTTT. Its translation: CASSLLNDRELFF.

On this clonotype: Just one base apart from a much larger clone, this may be a read error. The rearrangement joins TRBV12-3 or TRBV12-4 to TRBJ1-5, with D unresolved. This CDR3 contains 15 residues. CDR3 in DNA: TGTGCCGGCAGTCTTGAACAAGTTTCAGATCAGCCCCAGCATTTT. Translating gives CAGSLEQVSDQPQHF.

The J gene is TRBJ2-7, the V gene TRBV7-6; D call uncertain. This CDR3 region has 15 residues. V was clipped by 5 bases and J by 2 bases, with 16 bases between them. Germline V gene data show CDR1 as SGHVS and CDR2 as FNYEAQ. The CDR3 coding sequence is TGTGCCAGCAGCCCCCGGTTGAGTGGCCCCTACGAGCAGTACTTC. Translation: CASSPRLSGPYEQYF.